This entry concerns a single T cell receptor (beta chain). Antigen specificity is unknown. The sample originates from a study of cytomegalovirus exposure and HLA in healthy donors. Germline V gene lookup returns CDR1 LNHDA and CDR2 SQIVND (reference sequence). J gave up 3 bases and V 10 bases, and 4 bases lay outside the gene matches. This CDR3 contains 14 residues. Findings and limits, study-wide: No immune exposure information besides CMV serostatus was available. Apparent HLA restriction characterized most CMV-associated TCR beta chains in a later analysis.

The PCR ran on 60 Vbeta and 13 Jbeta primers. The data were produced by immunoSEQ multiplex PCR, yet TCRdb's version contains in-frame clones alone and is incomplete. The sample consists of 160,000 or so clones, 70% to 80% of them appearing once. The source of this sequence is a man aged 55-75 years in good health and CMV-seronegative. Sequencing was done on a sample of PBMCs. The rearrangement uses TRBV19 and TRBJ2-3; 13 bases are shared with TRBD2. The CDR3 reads CATRTSGSTDTQYF. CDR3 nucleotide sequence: TGTGCCACTCGGACTAGCGGGAGTACAGATACGCAGTATTTT.